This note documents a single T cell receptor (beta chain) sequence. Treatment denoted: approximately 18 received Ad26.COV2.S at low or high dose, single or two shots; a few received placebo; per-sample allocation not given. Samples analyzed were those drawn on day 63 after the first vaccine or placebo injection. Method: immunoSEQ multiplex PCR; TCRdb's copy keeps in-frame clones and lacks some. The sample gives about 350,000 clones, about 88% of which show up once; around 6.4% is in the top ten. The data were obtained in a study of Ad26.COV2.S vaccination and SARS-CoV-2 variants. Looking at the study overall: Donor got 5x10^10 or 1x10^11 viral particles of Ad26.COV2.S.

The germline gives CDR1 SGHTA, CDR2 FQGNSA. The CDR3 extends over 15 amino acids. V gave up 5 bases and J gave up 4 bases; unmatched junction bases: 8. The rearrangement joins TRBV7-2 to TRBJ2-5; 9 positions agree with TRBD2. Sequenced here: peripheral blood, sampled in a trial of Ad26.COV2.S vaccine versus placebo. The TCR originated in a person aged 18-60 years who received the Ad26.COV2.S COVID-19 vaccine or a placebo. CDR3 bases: TGTGCCAGCAGCACCGGCGGGAGGGGAGGAGAGACCCAGTACTTC. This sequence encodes CASSTGGRGGETQYF.